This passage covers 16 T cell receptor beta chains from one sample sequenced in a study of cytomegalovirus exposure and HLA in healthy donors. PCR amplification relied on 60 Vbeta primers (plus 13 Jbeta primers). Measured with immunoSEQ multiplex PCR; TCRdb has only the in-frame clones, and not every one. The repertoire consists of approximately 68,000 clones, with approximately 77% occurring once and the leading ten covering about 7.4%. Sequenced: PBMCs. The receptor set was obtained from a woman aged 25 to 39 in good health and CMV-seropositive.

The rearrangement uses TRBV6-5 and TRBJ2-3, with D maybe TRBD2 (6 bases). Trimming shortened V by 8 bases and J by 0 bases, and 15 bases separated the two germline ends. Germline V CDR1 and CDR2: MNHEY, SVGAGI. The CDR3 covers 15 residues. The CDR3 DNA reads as TGTGCCAGCCGACGGGGGACCACTAGCACAGATACGCAGTATTTT. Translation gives CASRRGTTSTDTQYF.

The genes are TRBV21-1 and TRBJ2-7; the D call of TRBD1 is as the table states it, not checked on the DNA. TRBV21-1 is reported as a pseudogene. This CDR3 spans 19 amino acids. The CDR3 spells CASSDCRGTGRHLLYEQYF. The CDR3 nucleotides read TGTGCCAGCAGCGACTGCCGGGGGACAGGCCGGCACCTACTCTACGAGCAGTACTTC.

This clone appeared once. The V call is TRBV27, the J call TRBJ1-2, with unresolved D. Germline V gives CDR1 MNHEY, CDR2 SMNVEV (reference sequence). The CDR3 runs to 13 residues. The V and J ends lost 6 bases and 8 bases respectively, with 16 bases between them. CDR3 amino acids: CASSSGSLYGYTF. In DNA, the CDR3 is TGTGCCAGCAGCTCGGGGTCACTCTACGGCTACACCTTC.

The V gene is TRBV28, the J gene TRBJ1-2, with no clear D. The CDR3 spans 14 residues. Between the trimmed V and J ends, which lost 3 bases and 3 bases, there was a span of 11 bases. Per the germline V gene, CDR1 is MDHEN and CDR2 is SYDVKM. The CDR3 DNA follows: TGTGCCAGCAGTTTCGGTACAGATTACTATGGCTACACCTTC. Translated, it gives CASSFGTDYYGYTF.

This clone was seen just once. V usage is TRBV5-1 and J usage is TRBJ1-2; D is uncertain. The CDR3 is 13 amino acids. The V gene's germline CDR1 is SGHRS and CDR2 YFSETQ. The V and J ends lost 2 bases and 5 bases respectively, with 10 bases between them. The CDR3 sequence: CASSFDTSYGYTF. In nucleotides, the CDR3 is TGCGCCAGCAGCTTTGACACCTCTTATGGCTACACCTTC.

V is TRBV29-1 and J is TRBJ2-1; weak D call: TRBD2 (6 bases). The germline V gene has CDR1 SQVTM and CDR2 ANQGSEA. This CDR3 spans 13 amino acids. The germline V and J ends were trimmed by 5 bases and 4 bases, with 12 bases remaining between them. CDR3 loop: CSVRRESYNEQFF. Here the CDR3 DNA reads TGCAGCGTTCGACGGGAGAGTTACAATGAGCAGTTCTTC.

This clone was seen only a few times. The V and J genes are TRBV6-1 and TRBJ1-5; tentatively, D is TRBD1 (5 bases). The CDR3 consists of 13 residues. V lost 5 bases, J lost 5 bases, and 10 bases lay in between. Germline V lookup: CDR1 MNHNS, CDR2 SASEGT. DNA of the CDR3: TGTGCCAGCAGTTCGACAGAGGATCAGCCCCAGCATTTT. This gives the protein CASSSTEDQPQHF.

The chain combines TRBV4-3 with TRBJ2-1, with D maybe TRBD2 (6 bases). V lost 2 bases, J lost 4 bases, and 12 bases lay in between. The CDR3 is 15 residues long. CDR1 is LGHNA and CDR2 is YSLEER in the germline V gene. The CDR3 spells CASSQKAGPYNEQFF. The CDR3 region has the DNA TGCGCCAGCAGCCAAAAAGCGGGCCCTTACAATGAGCAGTTCTTC.

In DNA form, the CDR3 reads TGTGCCAGCAGTTTTAAAAACTTCGGGACTAGCGGGACTGAGCAGTTCTTC. This translates into CASSFKNFGTSGTEQFF. The chain is built from TRBV27 and TRBJ2-1, with 13 bases that match TRBD2. The germline V gene encodes CDR1 MNHEY and CDR2 SMNVEV (reference sequence). The CDR3 runs to 17 residues. V shed 3 bases and J 9 bases; nucleotides not matched to a gene: 11.

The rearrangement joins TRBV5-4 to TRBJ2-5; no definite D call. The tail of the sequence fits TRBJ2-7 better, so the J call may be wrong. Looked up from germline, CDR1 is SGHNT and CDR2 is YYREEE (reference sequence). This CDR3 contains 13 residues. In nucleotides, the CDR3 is TGTGCCAGCAGCTCCCCTAGCTCCTACGAGCAGTACTTC. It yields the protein CASSSPSSYEQYF.

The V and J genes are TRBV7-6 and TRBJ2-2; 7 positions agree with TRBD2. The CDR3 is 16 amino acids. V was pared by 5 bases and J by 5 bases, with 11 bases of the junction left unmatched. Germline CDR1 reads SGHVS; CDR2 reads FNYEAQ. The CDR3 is CASSRLAESGTGELFF. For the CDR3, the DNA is TGTGCCAGCAGCAGACTAGCAGAATCGGGGACCGGGGAGCTGTTTTTT.

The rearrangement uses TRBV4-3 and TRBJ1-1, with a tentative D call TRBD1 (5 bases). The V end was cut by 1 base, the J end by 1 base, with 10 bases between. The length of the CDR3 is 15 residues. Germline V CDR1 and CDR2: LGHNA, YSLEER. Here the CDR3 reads CASSQVSTENTEAFF. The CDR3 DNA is TGCGCCAGCAGCCAAGTTTCGACAGAGAACACTGAAGCTTTCTTT.

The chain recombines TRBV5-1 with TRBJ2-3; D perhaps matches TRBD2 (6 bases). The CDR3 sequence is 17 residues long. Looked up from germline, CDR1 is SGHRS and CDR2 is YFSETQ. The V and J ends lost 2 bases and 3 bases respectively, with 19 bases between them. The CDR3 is CASSLSIASGVTDTQYF. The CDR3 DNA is TGCGCCAGCAGCTTAAGTATAGCGTCGGGGGTTACAGATACGCAGTATTTT.

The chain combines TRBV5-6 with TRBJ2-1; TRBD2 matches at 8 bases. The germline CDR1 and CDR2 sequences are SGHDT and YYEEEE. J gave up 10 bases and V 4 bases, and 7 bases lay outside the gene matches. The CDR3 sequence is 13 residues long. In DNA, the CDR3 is TGTGCCAGCAGCCCTCCGGGGGGGGTGGAGCAGTTCTTC. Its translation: CASSPPGGVEQFF. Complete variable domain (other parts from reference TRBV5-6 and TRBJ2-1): DAGVTQSPTHLIKTRGQQVTLRCSPKSGHDTVSWYQQALGQGPQFIFQYYEEEERQRGNFPDRFSGHQFPNYSSELNVNALLLGDSALYLCASSPPGGVEQFFGPGTRLTVL.

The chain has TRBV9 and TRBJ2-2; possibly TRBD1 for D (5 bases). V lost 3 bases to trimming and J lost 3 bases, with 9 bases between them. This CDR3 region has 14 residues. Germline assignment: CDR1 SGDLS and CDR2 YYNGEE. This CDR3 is CASSGAGYTGELFF. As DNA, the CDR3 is TGTGCCAGCAGCGGGGCAGGGTACACCGGGGAGCTGTTTTTT.

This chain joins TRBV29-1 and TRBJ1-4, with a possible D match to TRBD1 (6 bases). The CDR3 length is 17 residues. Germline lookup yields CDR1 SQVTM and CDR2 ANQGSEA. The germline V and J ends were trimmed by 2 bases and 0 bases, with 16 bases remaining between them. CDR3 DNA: TGCAGCGTTGAATTTTCCAAAGGGGGACCAACTAATGAAAAACTGTTTTTT. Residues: CSVEFSKGGPTNEKLFF.